These 3 T cell receptor beta chains share one sample of origin, sequenced in a study of blood T cell repertoires in COVID-19. Only in-frame clones appear in the TCRdb table, and some are missing; sequencing was by immunoSEQ multiplex PCR. The sample lists tens of thousands of clones; roughly 94% were seen once. Sample: peripheral blood. These receptor sequences come from a man aged 50 or older with active COVID-19.

V is TRBV27 and J is TRBJ2-7; the D gene is possibly TRBD1 (5 bases). The V end lost 0 bases, the J end lost 4 bases, and 13 bases lay between the germline ends. Germline lookup yields CDR1 MNHEY and CDR2 SMNVEV (reference sequence). The CDR3 runs 15 residues. As DNA, the CDR3 is TGTGCCAGCAGTTTATCTGGCAGGGCAGGATACGAGCAGTACTTC. Protein sequence: CASSLSGRAGYEQYF.

V and J are TRBV7-9 and TRBJ2-3; possible D gene TRBD2, 6 bases. Germline-derived CDR1 and CDR2 are SEHNR and FQNEAQ (reference sequence). The ends were cut back, 5 bases at V and 1 base at J, with 10 bases in the middle. CDR3 length: 14 residues. This chain's CDR3 is CASSGGTGTDTQYF. The CDR3 nucleotides are TGTGCCAGCAGCGGTGGGACTGGCACAGATACGCAGTATTTT.

This sequence joins TRBV5-4 and TRBJ2-7, with a possible D match to TRBD1 (5 bases). CDR1 and CDR2 (germline): SGHNT, YYREEE (reference sequence). With 4 bases removed from V and 3 bases from J, the gap between germline ends came to 17 bases. The CDR3 spans 15 residues. This chain's CDR3 is CASSRPLPGNYEQYF. CDR3 nucleotides: TGTGCCAGCAGCCGCCCTTTGCCAGGGAACTACGAGCAGTACTTC. Full variable domain (rest looked up from reference TRBV5-4 and TRBJ2-7): ETGVTQSPTHLIKTRGQQVTLRCSSQSGHNTVSWYQQALGQGPQFIFQYYREEENGRGNFPPRFSGLQFPNYSSELNVNALELDDSALYLCASSRPLPGNYEQYFGPGTRLTVT.